These 28 T cell receptor beta chains share one sample of origin, sequenced in a study of PD-L1 blockade in urothelial cancer. TCRdb's copy holds only in-frame clones and misses some; the assay was immunoSEQ multiplex PCR. The sample includes roughly 100,000 clones, 83% of them seen just once. As for time point: peripheral blood 6 weeks after treatment start. Sequencing used PBMCs, obtained around atezolizumab (anti-PD-L1) treatment. All receptors derive from a man aged 65 to 85 with urothelial cancer.

This clone was picked up one time. The rearrangement links TRBV5-1 to TRBJ1-1; a possible D gene is TRBD1 (6 bases). Germline V lookup: CDR1 SGHRS, CDR2 YFSETQ. The length of the CDR3 is 14 residues. Trimming took 5 bases from V and 0 from J, leaving 11 bases between them. The CDR3 nucleotides are TGCGCCAGCAGGAGACAGGATCTGAACACTGAAGCTTTCTTT. Translated: CASRRQDLNTEAFF. The full variable domain, in which reference TRBV5-1 and TRBJ1-1 provide the parts outside the CDR3, is KAGVTQTPRYLIKTRGQQVTLSCSPISGHRSVSWYQQTPGQGLQFLFEYFSETQRNKGNFPGRFSGRQFSNSRSEMNVSTLELGDSALYLCASRRQDLNTEAFFGQGTRLTVV.

The genes are TRBV6-1 and TRBJ1-3; perhaps TRBD1 as D (6 bases). Per germline, CDR1 MNHNS and CDR2 SASEGT. CDR3 length: 17 amino acids. Trimming took off 1 base at V and 0 bases at J, with 13 bases between the two ends. CDR3 region: CASSEDQGILSGNTIYF. DNA for the CDR3: TGTGCCAGCAGTGAAGATCAGGGGATCCTCTCTGGAAACACCATATATTTT.

The CDR3 loop is CASSSLAGGSYNEQFF. The DNA of the CDR3 is TGTGCCAGCAGTTCCCTGGCGGGGGGGTCCTACAATGAGCAGTTCTTC. The chain uses TRBV27 and TRBJ2-1, with 9 bases identical to TRBD2. Germline assignment: CDR1 MNHEY and CDR2 SMNVEV (reference sequence). After removal of 4 bases from V and 1 base from J, the junction contained 5 bases not matched to a gene. This CDR3 spans 16 amino acids.

This clone has more than one count but fewer than ten. The chain uses TRBV2 and TRBJ1-2; 7 bases align to TRBD1. Trimming took 5 bases from V and 6 from J; bases not matched to a gene: 6. The CDR3 contains 13 residues. Germline values: CDR1 SNHLY, CDR2 FYNNEI. The CDR3 DNA reads as TGTGCCAGCAGTACTACAGGGGATCATGGCTACACCTTC. Residues: CASSTTGDHGYTF.

There are a few counts of this clone. The gene calls are TRBV5-1 and TRBJ1-1; 7 bases match TRBD1. The V gene's germline CDR1 is SGHRS and CDR2 YFSETQ. The CDR3 contains 15 residues. The V gene end was trimmed by 1 base and the J gene end by 5 bases; junction bases not matched to a gene: 8. CDR3: CASSLSSGGWTEAFF. For the CDR3, the DNA is TGCGCCAGCAGCTTGAGCTCAGGGGGATGGACTGAAGCTTTCTTT.

The chain carries TRBV4-1 and TRBJ1-2; 7 nucleotides line up with TRBD1. The CDR3 consists of 16 residues. The germline gives CDR1 MGHRA, CDR2 YSYEKL. V was pared by 0 bases and J by 4 bases, with 8 bases of the junction left unmatched. CDR3 bases: TGCGCCAGCAGCCAAGATATGGCAGGGGGAGTCTATGGCTACACCTTC. Translating it yields CASSQDMAGGVYGYTF.

CDR3 nucleotides: TGTGCCAGCAGTTACAACCAGGGGCCGTACGAGCAGTACTTC. This codes for CASSYNQGPYEQYF. This rearrangement joins TRBV6-6 to TRBJ2-7, with D possibly matching TRBD1 (6 bases). This CDR3 region has 14 residues. Per the germline V gene, CDR1 is MNHNY and CDR2 is SVGAGI (reference sequence). The V and J ends lost 2 bases and 4 bases respectively, with 12 bases between them.

The chain uses TRBV6-1 and TRBJ1-3; 10 positions agree with TRBD1. The length of the CDR3 is 16 residues. Trimming cost V 3 bases and J 2 bases; bases outside gene matches: 4. From germline, CDR1 is MNHNS and CDR2 SASEGT. The CDR3 DNA is TGTGCCAGCAGTGAGTGGGGGACAGGGGCTGGAAACACCATATATTTT. Translation gives CASSEWGTGAGNTIYF.

The CDR3 bases are TGTGCCAGCAGCTTAAACGCGGGGGCTCCAGATACGCAGTATTTT. Translating gives CASSLNAGAPDTQYF. J is TRBJ2-3 and V is TRBV7-3; a weak D match, TRBD2 (7 bases). The germline V and J ends were trimmed by 1 base and 4 bases, with 12 bases remaining between them. CDR3 size: 15 residues. The germline gives CDR1 SGHTA, CDR2 FQGTGA.

This chain joins TRBV19 and TRBJ1-2; the D is unclear. Trimming took 4 bases from V and 1 from J, leaving 10 bases between them. The CDR3 consists of 14 residues. Germline lookup yields CDR1 LNHDA and CDR2 SQIVND (reference sequence). CDR3 DNA: TGTGCCAGTAGTACAGAAAACTTTAACTATGGCTACACCTTC. Encoded protein: CASSTENFNYGYTF.

V gene TRBV6-1 combines with J gene TRBJ2-1, with D tentatively TRBD1 (5 bases). This CDR3 is built from 15 residues. Germline V gives CDR1 MNHNS, CDR2 SASEGT. Trimming removed 4 bases at V and 4 bases at J, with 14 bases between. The CDR3 DNA sequence: TGTGCCAGCAGTGCAGGGAATTCGTATTACAATGAGCAGTTCTTC. It translates to CASSAGNSYYNEQFF.

The chain recombines TRBV25-1 with TRBJ2-5; 13 positions agree with TRBD2. Germline CDR1 MGHDK, CDR2 SYGVNS. This CDR3 region has 16 residues. V gave up 1 base and J gave up 5 bases; unmatched junction bases: 4. The CDR3: CASSELTSGGVETQYF. The DNA of the CDR3 is TGTGCCAGCAGTGAATTAACTAGCGGGGGGGTTGAGACCCAGTACTTC.

CDR3 nucleotide sequence: TGCGCCAGCAGCCGCGGACTGCAAGAGACCCAGTACTTC. Its protein is CASSRGLQETQYF. The chain is built from TRBV4-1 and TRBJ2-5, with a tentative D call TRBD2 (5 bases). Trimming cost V 4 bases and J 2 bases, with 8 bases left between them. Germline loops: CDR1 MGHRA, CDR2 YSYEKL. The CDR3 covers 13 residues.

The V gene is TRBV9, the J gene TRBJ2-6; the D is unclear. V was pared by 4 bases and J by 4 bases, with 6 bases between. The germline V gene encodes CDR1 SGDLS and CDR2 YYNGEE. This CDR3 spans 13 amino acids. This CDR3 reads CASSRQGANVLTF. In DNA form, the CDR3 reads TGTGCCAGCAGCCGTCAGGGGGCCAACGTCCTGACTTTC.

The V and J genes are TRBV6-6 and TRBJ2-3; maybe TRBD1 (5 bases). Germline V gives CDR1 MNHNY, CDR2 SVGAGI (reference sequence). The V end was cut by 5 bases, the J end by 0 bases, with 12 bases between. The CDR3 covers 15 residues. The CDR3 is CASSLPRGSTDTQYF. The CDR3 nucleotides read TGTGCCAGCAGTCTCCCTAGGGGAAGCACAGATACGCAGTATTTT.

CDR3: CASSARLAGGVETQYF. CDR3 bases: TGCGCCAGCAGCGCCCGACTAGCGGGGGGCGTGGAGACCCAGTACTTC. The chain links TRBV5-1 to TRBJ2-5; the match to TRBD2 covers 13 bases. There are 16 residues in the CDR3. The germline CDR1 and CDR2 sequences are SGHRS and YFSETQ. Germline trimming cut 4 bases from V and 5 bases from J; bases unmatched to any gene: 8.

The chain uses TRBV6-5 and TRBJ2-1, with a weak D call TRBD2 (6 bases). The CDR3 extends over 15 amino acids. CDR1 is MNHEY and CDR2 is SVGAGI in the germline V gene. The V end lost 1 base, the J end lost 3 bases, and 10 bases lay between the germline ends. The CDR3 region is CASSYFSGLYNEQFF. DNA for the CDR3: TGTGCCAGCAGTTACTTTAGCGGACTCTACAATGAGCAGTTCTTC.

The gene calls are TRBV18 and TRBJ2-7; D may be TRBD2 (6 bases). The CDR3 length is 13 residues. In germline, CDR1 is KGHSH, CDR2 LQKENI. Trimming took off 3 bases at V and 5 bases at J, with 11 bases between the two ends. The CDR3 region is CASSPAGSHEQYF. The CDR3 DNA reads as TGTGCCAGCTCACCGGCGGGATCCCACGAGCAGTACTTC. Filled out from reference TRBV18 and TRBJ2-7, the complete variable domain reads NAGVMQNPRHLVRRRGQEARLRCSPMKGHSHVYWYRQLPEEGLKFMVYLQKENIIDESGMPKERFSAEFPKEGPSILRIQQVVRGDSAAYFCASSPAGSHEQYFGPGTRLTVT.

A single count supports this clone. The chain combines TRBV9 with TRBJ2-3; 15 bases align to TRBD2. J lost 4 bases, V lost 0 bases, and 6 bases had no gene match. The CDR3 runs 18 residues. From germline, CDR1 is SGDLS and CDR2 YYNGEE. The CDR3 DNA sequence: TGTGCCAGCAGCGTAGGGACTAGCGGGAGGGCCATCGCAGATACGCAGTATTTT. Amino acid sequence: CASSVGTSGRAIADTQYF.

The J gene is TRBJ1-5, the V gene TRBV7-2; 9 bases match TRBD1. The V segment lost 5 bases and the J segment 7 bases; nucleotides outside the gene matches: 6. This CDR3 has 14 residues. CDR1 is SGHTA and CDR2 is FQGNSA in the germline V gene. The CDR3 DNA reads as TGTGCCAGCAGCCCCAGACAGGGGGGACAGCCCCAGCATTTT. Translating gives CASSPRQGGQPQHF.

This sequence joins TRBV4-2 and TRBJ2-7; 12 bases match TRBD2. The CDR3 extends over 15 amino acids. V shed 1 base and J 5 bases; nucleotides not matched to a gene: 3. Germline V gene data show CDR1 as LGHNA and CDR2 as YNFKEQ. CDR3 sequence (DNA): TGTGCCAGCAGCCAAGGGCTAGCGGGAGGGAACGAGCAGTACTTC. The encoded protein is CASSQGLAGGNEQYF.

The V call is TRBV5-1, the J call TRBJ2-2; D gene unclear. This CDR3 comprises 13 residues. With 5 bases removed from V and 0 bases from J, the gap between germline ends came to 5 bases. Germline V gene sequence: CDR1 SGHRS, CDR2 YFSETQ. The CDR3 sequence: CASRQTNTGELFF. CDR3 sequence (DNA): TGCGCCAGCAGACAGACGAACACCGGGGAGCTGTTTTTT. The full variable domain, with the rest looked up from reference TRBV5-1 and TRBJ2-2, is KAGVTQTPRYLIKTRGQQVTLSCSPISGHRSVSWYQQTPGQGLQFLFEYFSETQRNKGNFPGRFSGRQFSNSRSEMNVSTLELGDSALYLCASRQTNTGELFFGEGSRLTVL.

The chain joins TRBV9 to TRBJ1-2, with D possibly TRBD1 on 6 matching bases. The V gene lost 0 bases and the J gene lost 7 bases, with 19 bases spanning the gap. The CDR3 totals 16 residues. Germline CDR1 and CDR2: SGDLS and YYNGEE. CDR3 in amino acids: CASSVAGSGQWSGYTF. CDR3 DNA sequence: TGTGCCAGCAGCGTAGCTGGGTCCGGACAGTGGAGTGGCTACACCTTC.

The chain links TRBV18 to TRBJ2-3; 10 bases map to TRBD2. Per germline, CDR1 KGHSH and CDR2 LQKENI. The CDR3 runs 15 residues. V lost 3 bases, J lost 4 bases, and 4 bases stayed unmatched. In DNA, the CDR3 is TGTGCCAGCTCACCCCTAGCGGGAGAGCCAGATACGCAGTATTTT. Its protein is CASSPLAGEPDTQYF.

V gene TRBV7-2 combines with J gene TRBJ1-2; 8 nucleotides agree with TRBD1. After removal of 5 bases from V and 7 bases from J, the junction contained 12 bases not matched to a gene. Germline V gives CDR1 SGHTA, CDR2 FQGNSA. The CDR3 has 15 residues. CDR3 sequence: CASSPQSRDRSGYTF. In DNA form, the CDR3 reads TGTGCCAGCAGCCCCCAGAGTCGGGACAGGAGTGGCTACACCTTC. Filled out from reference TRBV7-2 and TRBJ1-2, the complete variable domain reads GAGVSQSPSNKVTEKGKDVELRCDPISGHTALYWYRQSLGQGLEFLIYFQGNSAPDKSGLPSDRFSAERTGGSVSTLTIQRTQQEDSAVYLCASSPQSRDRSGYTFGSGTRLTVV.

J is TRBJ1-1 and V is TRBV18; D not certain. Germline lookup yields CDR1 KGHSH and CDR2 LQKENI. This CDR3 contains 12 residues. CDR3 in amino acids: CATTERAAEAFF. CDR3 coding DNA: TGTGCTACCACGGAGAGGGCGGCTGAAGCTTTCTTT.

The rearrangement uses TRBV19 and TRBJ1-1; no definite D call. CDR1 is LNHDA, CDR2 SQIVND, per germline (reference sequence). This CDR3 comprises 14 residues. Trimming stripped 3 bases from V and 0 bases from J, with 8 bases between. CDR3 nucleotides: TGTGCCAGTAGTATCTCTGGCATGAACACTGAAGCTTTCTTT. It yields the protein CASSISGMNTEAFF.

The chain recombines TRBV9 with TRBJ2-1, with 9 bases aligning to TRBD1. The CDR3 consists of 15 residues. Germline CDR1 is SGDLS and CDR2 is YYNGEE. V was pared by 5 bases and J by 4 bases, with 7 bases of the junction left unmatched. The CDR3 loop reads CASSVGQGRYNEQFF. CDR3 DNA sequence: TGTGCCAGCAGTGTGGGACAGGGAAGATACAATGAGCAGTTCTTC. The variable domain in full, with the rest retrieved from reference TRBV9 and TRBJ2-1, is DSGVTQTPKHLITATGQRVTLRCSPRSGDLSVYWYQQSLDQGLQFLIQYYNGEERAKGNILERFSAQQFPDLHSELNLSSLELGDSALYFCASSVGQGRYNEQFFGPGTRLTVL.